What follows are 25 T cell receptor beta chains derived from one specimen sequenced in a study of early T cells in non-severe SARS-CoV-2 infection. Each CDR3 protein is one row after TCRdb ran MiXCR on the 5' RACE reads. The sample records 70,000 or so distinct CDR3 sequences, roughly a tenth being singletons. The material sequenced was whole blood. Source of these receptors: an adult who was a healthcare worker with PCR-confirmed SARS-CoV-2 infection or an uninfected control (not recorded which).

The chain has TRBV11-2 and TRBJ1-6; D not resolved. Germline V gives CDR1 SGHAT, CDR2 FQNNGV. The CDR3 has 13 amino acids. Deletions cut 3 bases from V and 7 bases from J, with 7 bases between. The chain's CDR3 is CASSFGRNSPLHF. CDR3 in DNA: TGTGCCAGCAGCTTCGGAAGGAATTCACCCCTCCACTTT.

The chain carries TRBV6-6 and TRBJ2-1; 13 nucleotides align to TRBD2. Germline trimming cut 2 bases from V and 5 bases from J; bases unmatched to any gene: 3. Germline V CDR1 and CDR2: MNHNY, SVGAGI (reference sequence). CDR3 length: 16 amino acids. The CDR3: CASSYEGTSGNNEQFF. CDR3 coding DNA: TGTGCCAGCAGTTACGAGGGGACTAGCGGGAACAATGAGCAGTTCTTC.

The rearrangement links TRBV5-4 to TRBJ2-7, with 9 bases lining up with TRBD1. CDR3 length: 17 residues. J was trimmed by 2 bases and V by 3 bases; bases with no gene match: 12. CDR1 SGHNT and CDR2 YYREEE come from the germline V gene (reference sequence). Here the CDR3 DNA reads TGTGCCAGCAGCTGGGGTGGTGTAGGACAGGGGCCCTACGAGCAGTACTTC. Its translation is CASSWGGVGQGPYEQYF. Supplemented by reference TRBV5-4 and TRBJ2-7, the full variable domain reads ETGVTQSPTHLIKTRGQQVTLRCSSQSGHNTVSWYQQALGQGPQFIFQYYREEENGRGNFPPRFSGLQFPNYSSELNVNALELDDSALYLCASSWGGVGQGPYEQYFGPGTRLTVT.

This clonotype was seen many times. The chain employs TRBV11-2 and TRBJ1-1; D call uncertain. CDR3 length: 12 residues. Germline V gene sequence: CDR1 SGHAT, CDR2 FQNNGV. V dropped 5 bases and J dropped 4 bases, with 8 bases sitting between them. For the CDR3, the DNA is TGTGCCAGCAGCACCGACGGCACTGAAGCTTTCTTT. It encodes CASSTDGTEAFF.

This clonotype was seen only a few times. V gene TRBV9 combines with J gene TRBJ2-2; D gene ambiguous. The CDR3 loop spans 14 amino acids. Germline V gene sequence: CDR1 SGDLS, CDR2 YYNGEE. V gave up 5 bases and J gave up 0 bases, with 8 bases separating them. In nucleotides, the CDR3 is TGTGCCAGCAGGGGGTTCGCGAACACCGGGGAGCTGTTTTTT. This gives the protein CASRGFANTGELFF.

This clonotype has at least ten counts. The rearrangement uses TRBV7-6 and TRBJ2-2; 9 bases are a match to TRBD1. V lost 5 bases and J lost 0; bases outside the gene matches: 4. Germline V lookup: CDR1 SGHVS, CDR2 FNYEAQ. The CDR3 runs 16 residues. The CDR3: CASSRRDRANTGELFF. The CDR3 DNA reads TGTGCCAGCAGCCGCCGGGACAGGGCGAACACCGGGGAGCTGTTTTTT.

This clonotype was detected only a few times. Sequence at one end of the junction differs from germline and may be a read error. This chain links TRBV28 with TRBJ2-5; tentative D call: TRBD2 (7 bases). The CDR3 sequence is 12 residues long. Germline CDR1 reads MDHEN; CDR2 reads SYDVKM. The CDR3 sequence is CASHREGETLYF. CDR3 DNA: TGTGCCAGCCACAGGGAGGGGGAGACCCTGTACTTC.

The V gene is TRBV7-2, the J gene TRBJ2-1; 7 bases match TRBD2. The CDR3 runs 15 residues. The germline gives CDR1 SGHTA, CDR2 FQGNSA. V was pared by 8 bases and J by 0 bases, with 7 bases of the junction left unmatched. The CDR3 sequence is CASRKGGSSYNEQFF. CDR3 in DNA: TGTGCCAGCCGTAAGGGCGGGAGCTCCTACAATGAGCAGTTCTTC.

The V call is TRBV2, the J call TRBJ1-5, with unresolved D. From germline, CDR1 is SNHLY and CDR2 FYNNEI. The CDR3 is made up of 13 amino acids. V was shortened by 6 bases and J by 1 base, with 7 bases between the two germline ends. The CDR3 nucleotides read TGTGCCAGCAGGTACGGCAGCAATCAGCCCCAGCATTTT. Translating gives CASRYGSNQPQHF.

This clonotype has ten or more counts. This CDR3 is CASSGTGGTDTQYF. In DNA, the CDR3 is TGTGCCAGCAGTGGGACAGGGGGCACAGATACGCAGTATTTT. The genes are TRBV6-4 and TRBJ2-3; 9 positions match TRBD1. Germline CDR1 MRHNA, CDR2 SNTAGT. V lost 4 bases to trimming and J lost 1 base; unmatched junction nucleotides: 0. This CDR3 is 14 amino acids long.

The V and J genes are TRBV7-2 and TRBJ2-3; the D is unclear. The germline V gene has CDR1 SGHTA and CDR2 FQGNSA. CDR3 size: 12 residues. V was clipped by 5 bases and J by 5 bases, with 8 bases between them. CDR3 nucleotide sequence: TGTGCCAGCAGCCCGGTAGGAGATACGCAGTATTTT. Residues: CASSPVGDTQYF.

This clonotype was observed at least ten times. The V gene is TRBV28, the J gene TRBJ2-5, with D perhaps TRBD2 (5 bases). The germline gives CDR1 MDHEN, CDR2 SYDVKM. The CDR3 is 14 amino acids. V shed 4 bases and J shed 7 bases, with 16 bases lying between them. The DNA of the CDR3 is TGTGCCAGCAGTTCCGGAGGCTCGGGCGGGACCCAGTACTTC. This translates into CASSSGGSGGTQYF.

The sample holds many counts of this clonotype. This sequence joins TRBV28 and TRBJ1-3, with 9 nucleotides matching TRBD1. This CDR3 region has 15 residues. With V trimmed by 7 bases and J by 7 bases, 11 bases remained unmatched. Germline-derived CDR1 and CDR2 are MDHEN and SYDVKM. The CDR3: CASTEPGQGANTIYF. CDR3 DNA: TGTGCCAGCACTGAACCGGGACAGGGAGCTAACACCATATATTTT.

V usage is TRBV29-1 and J usage is TRBJ2-1; D is possibly TRBD1 (6 bases). V dropped 7 bases and J dropped 10 bases, with 11 bases sitting between them. From germline, CDR1 is SQVTM and CDR2 ANQGSEA. The CDR3 length is 10 residues. CDR3 nucleotides: TGCAGCGCCAGGACAGTCGAGCAGTTCTTC. Translated, it gives CSARTVEQFF.

The V call is TRBV28, the J call TRBJ2-1; D is unresolved. Per germline, CDR1 MDHEN and CDR2 SYDVKM. The CDR3 is 15 residues long. V lost 7 bases, J lost 7 bases, and 20 bases lay in between. CDR3 bases: TGTGCCAGCAAAGAGGCCGGCCAGATTGAAAATGAGCAGTTCTTC. This codes for CASKEAGQIENEQFF. Combining the CDR3 with reference TRBV28 and TRBJ2-1 gives the whole variable domain DVKVTQSSRYLVKRTGEKVFLECVQDMDHENMFWYRQDPGLGLRLIYFSYDVKMKEKGDIPEGYSVSREKKERFSLILESASTNQTSMYLCASKEAGQIENEQFFGPGTRLTVL.

This clonotype was detected a few times. The chain links TRBV5-4 to TRBJ2-3; D is uncertain. The germline gives CDR1 SGHNT, CDR2 YYREEE (reference sequence). Trimming took off 2 bases at V and 2 bases at J, with 6 bases between the two ends. The CDR3 extends over 13 amino acids. The CDR3 sequence is CASSFPYTDTQYF. The CDR3 bases are TGTGCCAGCAGCTTTCCCTACACAGATACGCAGTATTTT.

This clonotype was counted at least ten times. The gene calls are TRBV7-8 and TRBJ2-2; D gene uncertain. Germline CDR1 and CDR2: SGHVS and FQNEAQ. With 1 base removed from V and 6 bases from J, the gap between germline ends came to 12 bases. This CDR3 is 15 amino acids long. CDR3 protein: CASSLGTPGSGELFF. The CDR3 coding sequence is TGTGCCAGCAGCTTAGGCACCCCGGGTTCCGGGGAGCTGTTTTTT.

This clonotype was seen at least ten times. The CDR3 sequence is CASSPVRGSYEQYF. The CDR3 DNA follows: TGTGCCAGCAGCCCCGTCAGGGGGTCCTACGAGCAGTACTTC. This chain joins TRBV3-1 and TRBJ2-7; 7 nucleotides match TRBD1. Germline trimming cut 4 bases from V and 1 base from J; bases unmatched to any gene: 4. This CDR3 spans 14 amino acids. Per the germline V gene, CDR1 is LGHDT and CDR2 is YNNKEL (reference sequence).

This clonotype was observed a handful of times. The V and J genes are TRBV15 and TRBJ1-4, with D possibly TRBD1 on 6 matching bases. The CDR3 has 15 amino acids. CDR1 is LNHNV, CDR2 YYDKDF, per germline (reference sequence). Trimming pared 8 bases from V and 4 bases from J, leaving 17 bases between. In nucleotides, the CDR3 is TGTGCCACCGCACCCCCGGACAGCCTTAATGAAAAACTGTTTTTT. Protein product: CATAPPDSLNEKLFF.

This clonotype was counted only a few times. The chain is built from TRBV20-1 and TRBJ2-3; D unclear. Trimming shortened V by 7 bases and J by 0 bases, and 17 bases separated the two germline ends. In germline, CDR1 is DFQATT, CDR2 SNEGSKA (reference sequence). This CDR3 is 15 amino acids long. CDR3 in DNA: TGCAGTGTCTATAACCCCCTAGGGAGCACAGATACGCAGTATTTT. Residues: CSVYNPLGSTDTQYF.

This clonotype was picked up many times. The CDR3, as DNA: TGTGCCAGCAGCTCACAGCCCGGATCGGATACGCAGTATTTT. Amino acids: CASSSQPGSDTQYF. J is TRBJ2-3 and V is TRBV11-2; D gene ambiguous. The ends were cut back, 4 bases at V and 6 bases at J, with 14 bases in the middle. The CDR3 is 14 residues long. Germline-derived CDR1 and CDR2 are SGHAT and FQNNGV.

The sample holds many counts of this clonotype. The V call is TRBV6-1, the J call TRBJ2-1; D unresolved. Germline V lookup: CDR1 MNHNS, CDR2 SASEGT. V dropped 6 bases and J dropped 2 bases, with 20 bases sitting between them. The CDR3 contains 17 residues. The CDR3 DNA reads as TGTGCCAGCAGCCCTGGGCGGACCACTATAACCTACAATGAGCAGTTCTTC. Translated: CASSPGRTTITYNEQFF.

The genes are TRBV5-5 and TRBJ1-4, with a weak D call TRBD1 (5 bases). CDR3 size: 16 residues. V lost 4 bases and J lost 6, with 19 bases in between. Looked up from germline, CDR1 is SGHKS and CDR2 is YYEKEE (reference sequence). The CDR3 DNA sequence: TGTGCCAGCAGCCCTAGCCCCGGGACCGCTCATGAAAAACTGTTTTTT. This codes for CASSPSPGTAHEKLFF.

Many counts were recorded for this clonotype. V usage is TRBV7-2 and J usage is TRBJ2-5; TRBD1 matches at 9 bases. CDR3 size: 14 residues. The ends lost 5 bases at V and 5 bases at J; junction bases unmatched: 6. The germline V gene has CDR1 SGHTA and CDR2 FQGNSA. The CDR3 spells CASSLAGTGETQYF. The CDR3 coding sequence is TGTGCCAGCAGCCTGGCCGGGACAGGGGAGACCCAGTACTTC.

This clonotype was seen only a few times. The rearrangement links TRBV4-1 to TRBJ2-3; D uncertain. The germline V gene encodes CDR1 MGHRA and CDR2 YSYEKL. V was clipped by 4 bases and J by 0 bases, with 11 bases between them. This CDR3 comprises 15 residues. The CDR3 region has the DNA TGCGCCAGCAGCCTAGACGGAACTAGCACAGATACGCAGTATTTT. Encoded protein: CASSLDGTSTDTQYF.